The rows below give T cell receptor beta chains drawn from one sample of a study of T cells in Graves' hyperthyroidism and ophthalmopathy. MiXCR, applied by TCRdb to the multiplex PCR reads, yields one record per CDR3 protein. This table has around 300,000 distinct CDR3 sequences, about an eighth appearing once. The sequenced sample was blood. The source is a woman aged 40 to 49 with Graves' hyperthyroidism. The CDR3 runs from the conserved cysteine through the conserved F or W. D genes are given only for firm matches. Clone size is given as once, few, many or a size class.

V gene,D gene,J gene,clone size,CDR3 DNA,CDR3 protein
TRBV20-1,TRBD2,TRBJ2-5,many,TGCAGTGCGAATAGCGGGGTCCAAGAGACCCAGTACTTC,CSANSGVQETQYF
TRBV6-5,TRBD2,TRBJ2-1,many,TGTGCCAGCAGTTACTACCAGACTAGCGGGAGTTACAATGAGCAGTTCTTC,CASSYYQTSGSYNEQFF
TRBV7-2,TRBD2,TRBJ2-7,many,TGTGCCAGTGTGCTAGGCGGGAGCGACGAGCAGTACTTC,CASVLGGSDEQYF
TRBV3-1,NA,TRBJ2-1,many,TGTGCCAGCAGCCAATTCTCCTACAATGAGCAGTTCTTC,CASSQFSYNEQFF
TRBV7-2,NA,TRBJ2-7,many,TGTGCCAGCTCCCCTTATGGGTCTGGGCCAACCGTGACTAGGATGCCCTACGAGCAGTACTTC,CASSPYGSGPTVTRMPYEQYF
TRBV30,NA,TRBJ1-2,many,TGTGCCTGGAGGCCGGCCGTAGTTGGCTATGGCTACACCTTC,CAWRPAVVGYGYTF
TRBV6-1,NA,TRBJ2-5,few,TGTGCCGGGGGCGGGACGGCAGAAGAGACCCAGTACTTC,CAGGGTAEETQYF
TRBV29-1,TRBD2,TRBJ2-1,many,TGCAGCGTTGGAGAAGCGGGAGGGTACAATGAGCAGTTCTTC,CSVGEAGGYNEQFF
TRBV29-1,TRBD2,TRBJ2-4,many,TGCAGCGTTGGGACTAGCGGGAACATTCAGTACTTC,CSVGTSGNIQYF
TRBV2,TRBD1,TRBJ1-2,many,TGTGCCAGCAGGATAGGACAGGCGGACTATGGCTACACCTTC,CASRIGQADYGYTF